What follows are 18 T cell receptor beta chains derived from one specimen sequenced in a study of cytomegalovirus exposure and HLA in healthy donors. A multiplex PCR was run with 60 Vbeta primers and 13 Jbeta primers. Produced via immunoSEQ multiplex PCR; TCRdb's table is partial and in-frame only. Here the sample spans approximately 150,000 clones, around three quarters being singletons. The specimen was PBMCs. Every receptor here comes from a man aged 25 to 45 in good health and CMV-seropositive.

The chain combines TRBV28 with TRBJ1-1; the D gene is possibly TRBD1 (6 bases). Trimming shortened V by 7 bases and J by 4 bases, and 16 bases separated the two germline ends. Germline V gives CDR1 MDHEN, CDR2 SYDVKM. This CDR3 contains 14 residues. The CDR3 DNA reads TGTGCCAGCACCTTGGGGGGGCTTGGCACTGAAGCTTTCTTT. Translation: CASTLGGLGTEAFF.

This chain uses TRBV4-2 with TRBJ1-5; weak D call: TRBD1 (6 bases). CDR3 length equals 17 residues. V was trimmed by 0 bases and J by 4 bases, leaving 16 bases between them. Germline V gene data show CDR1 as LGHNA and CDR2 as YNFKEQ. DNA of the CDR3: TGTGCCAGCAGCCAAGATCTTCTTACAGGGACAAATCAGCCCCAGCATTTT. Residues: CASSQDLLTGTNQPQHF.

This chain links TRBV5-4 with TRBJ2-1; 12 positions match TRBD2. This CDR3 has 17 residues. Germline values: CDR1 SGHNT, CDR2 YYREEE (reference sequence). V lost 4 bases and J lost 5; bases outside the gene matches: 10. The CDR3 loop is CASSPLPRLAGDNEQFF. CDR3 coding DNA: TGTGCCAGCAGCCCACTCCCCCGACTAGCGGGAGACAATGAGCAGTTCTTC.

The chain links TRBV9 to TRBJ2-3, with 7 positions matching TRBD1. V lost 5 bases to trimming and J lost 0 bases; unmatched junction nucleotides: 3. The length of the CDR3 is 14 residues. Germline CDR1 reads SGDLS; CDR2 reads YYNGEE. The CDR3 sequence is CASRGGLSTDTQYF. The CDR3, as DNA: TGTGCCAGCAGAGGGGGCCTGAGCACAGATACGCAGTATTTT.

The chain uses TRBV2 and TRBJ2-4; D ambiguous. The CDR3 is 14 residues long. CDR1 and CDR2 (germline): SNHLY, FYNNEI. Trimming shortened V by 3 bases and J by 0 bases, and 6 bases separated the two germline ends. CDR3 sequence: CASSEQVAKNIQYF. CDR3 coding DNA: TGTGCCAGCAGTGAGCAGGTAGCCAAAAACATTCAGTACTTC.

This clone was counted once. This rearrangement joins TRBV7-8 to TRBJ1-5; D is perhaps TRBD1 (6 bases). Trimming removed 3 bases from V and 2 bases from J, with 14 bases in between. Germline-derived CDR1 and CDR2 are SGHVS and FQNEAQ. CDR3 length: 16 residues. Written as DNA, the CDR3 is TGTGCCAGCAGCTTTCAGGGGCCCCGTGGCAATCAGCCCCAGCATTTT. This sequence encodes CASSFQGPRGNQPQHF. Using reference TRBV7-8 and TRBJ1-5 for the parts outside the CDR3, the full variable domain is GAGVSQSPRYKVAKRGQDVALRCDPISGHVSLFWYQQALGQGPEFLTYFQNEAQLDKSGLPSDRFFAERPEGSVSTLKIQRTQQEDSAVYLCASSFQGPRGNQPQHFGDGTRLSIL.

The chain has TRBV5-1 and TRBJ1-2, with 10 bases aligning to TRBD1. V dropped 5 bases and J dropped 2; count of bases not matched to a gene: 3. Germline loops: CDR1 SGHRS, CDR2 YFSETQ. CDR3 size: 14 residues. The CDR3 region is CASRPGQGNYGYTF. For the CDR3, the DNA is TGCGCCAGCAGACCGGGACAGGGGAACTATGGCTACACCTTC. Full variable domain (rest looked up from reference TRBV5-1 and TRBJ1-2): KAGVTQTPRYLIKTRGQQVTLSCSPISGHRSVSWYQQTPGQGLQFLFEYFSETQRNKGNFPGRFSGRQFSNSRSEMNVSTLELGDSALYLCASRPGQGNYGYTFGSGTRLTVV.

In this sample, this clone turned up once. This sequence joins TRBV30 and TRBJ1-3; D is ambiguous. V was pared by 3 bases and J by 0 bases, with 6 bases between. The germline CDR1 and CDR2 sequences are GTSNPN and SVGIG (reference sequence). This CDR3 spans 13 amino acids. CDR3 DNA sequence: TGTGCCTGGAGGTCCTCCTCTGGAAACACCATATATTTT. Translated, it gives CAWRSSSGNTIYF. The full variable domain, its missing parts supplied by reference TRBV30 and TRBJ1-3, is SQTIHQWPATLVQPVGSPLSLECTVEGTSNPNLYWYRQAAGRGLQLLFYSVGIGQISSEVPQNLSASRPQDRQFILSSKKLLLSDSGFYLCAWRSSSGNTIYFGEGSWLTVV.

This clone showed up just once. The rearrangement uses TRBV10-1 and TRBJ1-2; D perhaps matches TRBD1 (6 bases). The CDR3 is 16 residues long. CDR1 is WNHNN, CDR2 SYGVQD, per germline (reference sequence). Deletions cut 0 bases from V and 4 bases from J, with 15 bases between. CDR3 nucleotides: TGCGCCAGCAGTGAGTCTCGTGGGGGCCTGGGCTATGGCTACACCTTC. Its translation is CASSESRGGLGYGYTF.

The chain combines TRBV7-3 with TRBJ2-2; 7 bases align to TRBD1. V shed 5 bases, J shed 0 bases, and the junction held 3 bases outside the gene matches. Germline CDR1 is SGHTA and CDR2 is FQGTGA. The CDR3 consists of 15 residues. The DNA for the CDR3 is TGTGCCAGCAGCGGTGGACAGGCGAACACCGGGGAGCTGTTTTTT. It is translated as CASSGGQANTGELFF.

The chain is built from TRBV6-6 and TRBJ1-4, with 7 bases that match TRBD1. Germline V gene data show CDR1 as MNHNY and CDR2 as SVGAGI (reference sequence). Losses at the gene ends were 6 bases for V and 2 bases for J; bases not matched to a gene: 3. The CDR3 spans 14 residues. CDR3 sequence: CASSTGATNEKLFF. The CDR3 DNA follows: TGTGCCAGCAGCACAGGGGCCACTAATGAAAAACTGTTTTTT.

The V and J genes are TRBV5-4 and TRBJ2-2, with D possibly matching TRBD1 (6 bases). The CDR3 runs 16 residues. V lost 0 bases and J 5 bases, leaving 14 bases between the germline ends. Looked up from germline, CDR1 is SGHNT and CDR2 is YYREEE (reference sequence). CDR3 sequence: CASSLVQGLGTGELFF. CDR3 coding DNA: TGTGCCAGCAGCTTGGTTCAGGGGTTAGGGACCGGGGAGCTGTTTTTT.

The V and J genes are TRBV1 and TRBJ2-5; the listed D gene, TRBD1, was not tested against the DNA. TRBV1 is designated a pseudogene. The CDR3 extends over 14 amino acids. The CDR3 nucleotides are TGCACCAGCAGCCAAGATCAGGGGTTTAAGACCCAGTACTTC. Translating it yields CTSSQDQGFKTQYF.

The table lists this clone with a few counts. The CDR3 region is CATSSNRETGELFF. The CDR3 nucleotides read TGTGCCACCAGCAGTAACAGGGAGACCGGGGAGCTGTTTTTT. This chain uses TRBV15 with TRBJ2-2, with D possibly TRBD1 on 6 matching bases. The length of the CDR3 is 14 residues. V was shortened by 3 bases and J by 5 bases, with 10 bases between the two germline ends. Per germline, CDR1 LNHNV and CDR2 YYDKDF (reference sequence).

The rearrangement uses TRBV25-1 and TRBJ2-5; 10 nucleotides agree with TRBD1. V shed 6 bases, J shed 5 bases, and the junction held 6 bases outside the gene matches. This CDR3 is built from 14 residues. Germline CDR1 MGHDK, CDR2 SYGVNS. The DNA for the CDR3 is TGTGCCAGCAGGGCTCGACAGGGGGCTGAGACCCAGTACTTC. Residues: CASRARQGAETQYF.

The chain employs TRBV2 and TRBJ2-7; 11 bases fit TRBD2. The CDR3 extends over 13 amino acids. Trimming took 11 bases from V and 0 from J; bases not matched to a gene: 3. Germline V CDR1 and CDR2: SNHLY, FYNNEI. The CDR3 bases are TGTGCCTCCACTAGCGGGGGCTCCTACGAGCAGTACTTC. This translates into CASTSGGSYEQYF.

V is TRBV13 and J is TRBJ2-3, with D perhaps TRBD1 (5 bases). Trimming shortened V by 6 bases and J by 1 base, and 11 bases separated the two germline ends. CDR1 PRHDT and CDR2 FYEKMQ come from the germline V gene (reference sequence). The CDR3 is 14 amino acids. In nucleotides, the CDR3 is TGTGCCAGCAGTTCAGGGCGAGGCACAGATACGCAGTATTTT. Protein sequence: CASSSGRGTDTQYF. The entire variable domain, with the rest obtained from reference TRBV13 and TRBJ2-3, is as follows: AAGVIQSPRHLIKEKRETATLKCYPIPRHDTVYWYQQGPGQDPQFLISFYEKMQSDKGSIPDRFSAQQFSDYHSELNMSSLELGDSALYFCASSSGRGTDTQYFGPGTRLTVL.

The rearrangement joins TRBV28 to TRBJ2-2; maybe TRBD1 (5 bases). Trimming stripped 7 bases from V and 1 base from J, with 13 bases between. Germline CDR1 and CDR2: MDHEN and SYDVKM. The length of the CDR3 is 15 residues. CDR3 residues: CASNGAGMNTGELFF. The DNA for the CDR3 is TGTGCCAGCAATGGGGCAGGGATGAACACCGGGGAGCTGTTTTTT.